Described below is a single T cell receptor (beta chain) sequence and its context. Its antigen is not known. TCRdb itself ran the 5' RACE reads through MiXCR, one entry per CDR3 protein. The profile shows hundreds of thousands of distinct CDR3 sequences, 20% to 25% of them singletons. The data stem from a study of T-cell memory formation after mild COVID-19. V was cut by 5 bases and J by 4 bases, with 15 bases left in between. The CDR3 has 14 amino acids. Germline loops: CDR1 SGHRS, CDR2 YFSETQ. Findings of the study overall: Pre-infection memory held some responding clones, suggesting pre-existing cross-reactive T cells responded.

This receptor was taken from a man aged 18 to 35 who had mild COVID-19 (a few samples of this study predate the infection). Cell type and time point are not known. Sequenced input: PBMCs or a T cell subset sorted from them (not recorded which). The rearrangement links TRBV5-1 to TRBJ1-2; D is uncertain. CDR3 bases: TGCGCCAGCAGTCAGGCTGCGACTTTCTATGGCTACACCTTC. It codes for CASSQAATFYGYTF.